A selection of T cell receptor beta chains follows, all from one sample in a study of beta chain features in type 1 diabetes. Data came from immunoSEQ multiplex PCR; TCRdb stores just in-frame clones and leaves some out. Here the sample spans about 900,000 clones, 17% being singletons. Material for sequencing was naive CD4+ T cells from blood. These receptors all come from a woman aged 18-30 years in good health. The conserved cysteine and the conserved F or W are not part of the CDR3 here. Some rows have no size entry. The others give once, few or many, or a class for an expanded clone.

v_gene: TRBV9; len: 12; abundance: -; j_gene: TRBJ2-7; CDR3aa: ASSVDPGKGEQY
v_gene: TRBV4-2; len: 17; abundance: few; j_gene: TRBJ2-5; CDR3aa: ASSRTILGQGQYQETQY
v_gene: TRBV7-9; len: 11; abundance: few; j_gene: TRBJ1-1; CDR3aa: ASSLYPNTEAF
v_gene: TRBV28; len: 11; abundance: -; j_gene: TRBJ1-2; CDR3aa: ASSLSQHYGYT
v_gene: TRBV5-1; len: 13; abundance: -; j_gene: TRBJ2-1; CDR3aa: ASSRTSGLGNEQF
v_gene: TRBV27; len: 14; abundance: -; j_gene: TRBJ2-1; CDR3aa: ASPRVPGLALNEQF
v_gene: TRBV5-4; len: 14; abundance: few; j_gene: TRBJ2-3; CDR3aa: ASSLTRPSGGDTQY
v_gene: TRBV18; len: 12; abundance: -; j_gene: TRBJ2-1; CDR3aa: ASSRARSYNEQF
v_gene: TRBV7-9; len: 13; abundance: -; j_gene: TRBJ1-5; CDR3aa: ASSLSGQINQPQH
v_gene: TRBV7-3; len: 17; abundance: -; j_gene: TRBJ2-1; CDR3aa: ASSLIPGLAGGVDNEQF
v_gene: TRBV2; len: 12; abundance: -; j_gene: TRBJ2-3; CDR3aa: ASRNRLATDTQY
v_gene: TRBV7-6; len: 12; abundance: few; j_gene: TRBJ2-3; CDR3aa: ASSATSGGDTQY
v_gene: TRBV19; len: 11; abundance: -; j_gene: TRBJ2-7; CDR3aa: ASSHTYRREQY
v_gene: TRBV5-8; len: 13; abundance: -; j_gene: TRBJ2-5; CDR3aa: ASSRAGSSSKTQY
v_gene: TRBV9; len: 12; abundance: few; j_gene: TRBJ1-2; CDR3aa: ASSVTTGEAHYT
v_gene: TRBV18; len: 11; abundance: once; j_gene: TRBJ1-1; CDR3aa: ASSPRVNTEAF
v_gene: TRBV19; len: 11; abundance: few; j_gene: TRBJ1-1; CDR3aa: ASSTSSVTEAF
v_gene: TRBV28; len: 12; abundance: -; j_gene: TRBJ2-4; CDR3aa: ASHQGLAKNIQY
v_gene: TRBV9; len: 14; abundance: -; j_gene: TRBJ2-3; CDR3aa: ASSPQPQYASGAGY
v_gene: TRBV6-5; len: 12; abundance: -; j_gene: TRBJ1-5; CDR3aa: ASSRVLGDQPQH
v_gene: TRBV7-2; len: 9; abundance: -; j_gene: TRBJ2-7; CDR3aa: ASSLNYEQY
v_gene: TRBV28; len: 12; abundance: few; j_gene: TRBJ2-7; CDR3aa: ASSFGDRVYEQY
v_gene: TRBV7-9; len: 13; abundance: few; j_gene: TRBJ2-1; CDR3aa: ASSSPPGGTGEQF
v_gene: TRBV28; len: 13; abundance: few; j_gene: TRBJ2-1; CDR3aa: ASSSSGRTRNEQF
v_gene: TRBV10-3; len: 11; abundance: -; j_gene: TRBJ1-5; CDR3aa: AIRSGEEGPQH
v_gene: TRBV7-9; len: 13; abundance: few; j_gene: TRBJ2-2; CDR3aa: ASSALAGVTSGLF
v_gene: TRBV5-1; len: 13; abundance: -; j_gene: TRBJ2-1; CDR3aa: ASSFEGQRLNEQF
v_gene: TRBV28; len: 11; abundance: few; j_gene: TRBJ1-5; CDR3aa: ASSLTSQGDGI
v_gene: TRBV7-2; len: 12; abundance: few; j_gene: TRBJ2-4; CDR3aa: ASSLEGLAGIQY
v_gene: TRBV7-2; len: 12; abundance: -; j_gene: TRBJ2-7; CDR3aa: ASSLAARSSEQY
v_gene: TRBV18; len: 11; abundance: few; j_gene: TRBJ2-3; CDR3aa: ASSDGSTDTQY
v_gene: TRBV28; len: 15; abundance: -; j_gene: TRBJ1-2; CDR3aa: ASSLPGLGGKVDGYT
v_gene: TRBV28; len: 14; abundance: few; j_gene: TRBJ2-2; CDR3aa: ASSPGLAGVTGELF
v_gene: TRBV7-2; len: 13; abundance: -; j_gene: TRBJ2-6; CDR3aa: ASSQFPSGANVLT
v_gene: TRBV5-1; len: 13; abundance: -; j_gene: TRBJ2-5; CDR3aa: ASRAVSGGGETQY
v_gene: TRBV7-2; len: 13; abundance: -; j_gene: TRBJ2-6; CDR3aa: ASSLQGAGANVLT
v_gene: TRBV7-2; len: 12; abundance: -; j_gene: -; CDR3aa: ASSPGLAEYEQY
v_gene: TRBV18; len: 13; abundance: few; j_gene: TRBJ2-3; CDR3aa: ASSPPAVGTDTQY
v_gene: TRBV6-1; len: 14; abundance: -; j_gene: TRBJ2-2; CDR3aa: ASSERWGSLLGELF
v_gene: TRBV6-5; len: 12; abundance: -; j_gene: TRBJ2-3; CDR3aa: ASSFSDFSDTQY
v_gene: TRBV11-1; len: 13; abundance: -; j_gene: TRBJ2-7; CDR3aa: ASSLGNSLSYEQY
v_gene: TRBV18; len: 17; abundance: few; j_gene: TRBJ2-7; CDR3aa: ASSLFGLAKRYTTYEQY
v_gene: TRBV10-3; len: 13; abundance: -; j_gene: TRBJ2-1; CDR3aa: AISESWDGNNEQF
v_gene: TRBV18; len: 12; abundance: -; j_gene: TRBJ2-2; CDR3aa: ASSAGMNTGELF